A selection of T cell receptor beta chains follows, all from one sample in a study of T cells after yellow fever vaccination. TCRdb ran MiXCR on the 5' RACE reads and lists one entry per CDR3 protein. Of about 630,000 distinct CDR3 sequences listed, 12% were seen once; the top ten hold under 15%. Sequencing used PBMCs, obtained on the day of the yellow fever booster vaccination. The receptors stem from a man younger than 40 who received the YFV17D yellow fever vaccine. The CDR3 runs from the conserved cysteine through the conserved F or W.

V: TRBV6-2/TRBV6-3
J: TRBJ1-5
CDR3: CASSYPFDSLNQPQHF

V: TRBV11-3
J: TRBJ2-1
CDR3: CALTRRLACRVQFF

V: TRBV6-2/TRBV6-3
J: TRBJ2-1
CDR3: CASSWGGSPLF

V: TRBV14
J: TRBJ2-7
CDR3: CASSQVNLYEQYF

V: TRBV5-1
J: TRBJ2-7
CDR3: CASSNSGTAYEQYF

V: TRBV20-1
J: TRBJ2-3
CDR3: CSARDIKTSGSADTQYF

V: TRBV7-2
J: TRBJ2-1
CDR3: CASSLGGGRVNEQFF

V: TRBV29-1
J: TRBJ2-4
CDR3: CSGFVLSGQKNIQYF

V: TRBV19
J: TRBJ2-2
CDR3: CASSSRPTGGKNTGELFF

V: TRBV12-3/TRBV12-4
J: TRBJ2-7
CDR3: CASSLAGLDKQYF

V: TRBV10-3
J: TRBJ2-7
CDR3: CAISELPQGDEQYF

V: TRBV7-8
J: TRBJ2-2
CDR3: CASSEQRPTTGELFF

V: TRBV28
J: TRBJ2-7
CDR3: CASSSPGRGNEQYF

V: TRBV6-5
J: TRBJ2-5
CDR3: CASSPGLDETQYF

V: TRBV10-2
J: TRBJ1-5
CDR3: CASSGGAQGQQPQHF

V: TRBV5-1
J: TRBJ2-3
CDR3: CASSLRRTSTDTQYF

V: TRBV5-1
J: TRBJ2-1
CDR3: CASSLGQGIVNEQFF

V: TRBV7-2
J: TRBJ2-2
CDR3: CASSWTSVRGGELFF

V: TRBV14
J: TRBJ2-7
CDR3: CASSQGPWTSLLREQYF

V: TRBV30
J: TRBJ2-4
CDR3: CAWETGGNIQYF

V: TRBV20-1
J: TRBJ1-4
CDR3: CSARDGSGGGEKLFF

V: TRBV29-1
J: TRBJ2-5
CDR3: CSVGQGAETQYF

V: TRBV7-9
J: TRBJ2-5
CDR3: CASSDPGGFETQYF

V: TRBV7-9
J: TRBJ2-1
CDR3: CASSPPGTSRHNEQFF

V: TRBV4-3
J: TRBJ2-2
CDR3: CASSQVLTGELFF

V: TRBV7-6
J: TRBJ2-1
CDR3: CASSPGVTVSNEQFF

V: TRBV6-1
J: TRBJ2-5
CDR3: CASREETQYF

V: TRBV29-1
J: TRBJ2-1
CDR3: CSVDGDGTSWDEQFF

V: TRBV4-2
J: TRBJ2-2
CDR3: CASSQGTGGDTGELFF

V: TRBV24-1
J: TRBJ2-1
CDR3: CATSGDMGAYSYNEQFF

V: TRBV6-1
J: TRBJ2-7
CDR3: CASSHRTGKVDYEQYF

V: TRBV5-4
J: TRBJ2-2
CDR3: CASSLRGLVGELFF

V: TRBV3-1
J: TRBJ2-2
CDR3: CASSAQGKSGELFF

V: TRBV12-3/TRBV12-4
J: TRBJ1-4
CDR3: CASSRPTNEKLFF

V: TRBV6-1
J: TRBJ2-7
CDR3: CASTQVGSRGNEQYF

V: TRBV5-1
J: TRBJ2-1
CDR3: CASSWEDEQFF

V: TRBV5-1
J: TRBJ2-3
CDR3: CASSLVGLAGFSDTQYF

V: TRBV5-1
J: TRBJ2-7
CDR3: CASSPGQEEVYEQYF

V: TRBV4-2
J: TRBJ2-1
CDR3: CASSPLDRDQWEQFF

V: TRBV10-3
J: TRBJ2-3
CDR3: CATRSPVADTQYF

V: TRBV7-7
J: TRBJ2-2
CDR3: CASSASLTGELFF

V: TRBV5-1
J: TRBJ2-7
CDR3: CASSLDRNEQYF

V: TRBV5-6
J: TRBJ2-6
CDR3: CASSFASSAPQSSGANVLTF

V: TRBV4-3
J: TRBJ2-7
CDR3: CASSQDRGRQQYF